This TCR beta chain was sequenced for a study of radiotherapy plus CTLA-4 blockade in lung cancer. Overall study context: Patients showed objective responses in 18% of cases, and disease control was achieved by 31%. The study, taken as a whole, reports: It was early blood T cell clone dynamics, with interferon-beta, that reportedly best predicted response. Clones of tumor-derived TCRs expanded in blood after radiotherapy plus ipilimumab.

Regarding this clone: Its cognate antigen is unknown.

Focal radiation with ipilimumab CTLA-4 blockade was given to patients with chemo-refractory metastatic non-small-cell lung cancer. The table came from immunoSEQ multiplex PCR; TCRdb's copy has only in-frame clones and leaves some out. The table includes about 59,000 clones, around 68% detected once. The sample here was peripheral blood, taken from a patient treated with radiotherapy plus ipilimumab. The receptor was isolated from a human donor with non-small cell lung cancer whose response to radiotherapy plus ipilimumab could not be evaluated.

CDR3 residues: CASGSAANYGYTF. CDR3 DNA: TGTGCCAGCGGTTCCGCAGCTAACTATGGCTACACCTTC. The rearrangement uses TRBV7-9 and TRBJ1-2; D call uncertain. Trimming pared 8 bases from V and 0 bases from J, leaving 10 bases between. The V gene's germline CDR1 is SEHNR and CDR2 FQNEAQ (reference sequence). The CDR3 sequence is 13 residues long.